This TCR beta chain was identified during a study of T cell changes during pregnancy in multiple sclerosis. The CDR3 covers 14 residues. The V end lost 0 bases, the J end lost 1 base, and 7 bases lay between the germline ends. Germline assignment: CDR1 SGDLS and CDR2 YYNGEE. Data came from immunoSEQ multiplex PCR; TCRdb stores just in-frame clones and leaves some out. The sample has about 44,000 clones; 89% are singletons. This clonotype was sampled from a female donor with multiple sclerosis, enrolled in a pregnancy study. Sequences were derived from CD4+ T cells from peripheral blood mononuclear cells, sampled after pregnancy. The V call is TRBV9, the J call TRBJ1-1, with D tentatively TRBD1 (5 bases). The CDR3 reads CASSVEQENTEAFF. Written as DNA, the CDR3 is TGTGCCAGCAGCGTAGAACAGGAGAACACTGAAGCTTTCTTT.